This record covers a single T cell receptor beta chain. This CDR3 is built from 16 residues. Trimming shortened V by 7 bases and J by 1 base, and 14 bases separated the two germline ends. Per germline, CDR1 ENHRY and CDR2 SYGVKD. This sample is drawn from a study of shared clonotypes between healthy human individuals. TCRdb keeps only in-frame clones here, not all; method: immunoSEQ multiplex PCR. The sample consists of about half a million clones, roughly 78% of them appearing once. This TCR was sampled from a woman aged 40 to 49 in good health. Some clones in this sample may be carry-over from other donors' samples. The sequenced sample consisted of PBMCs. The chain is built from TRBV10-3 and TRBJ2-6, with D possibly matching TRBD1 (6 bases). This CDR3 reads CAINRSGVSGANVLTF. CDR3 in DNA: TGTGCCATCAACCGATCAGGGGTTTCTGGGGCCAACGTCCTGACTTTC.